The clone carrying this T cell receptor (beta chain) was found a few times. Its antigen is currently unknown. These data are taken from a study of T cell responses to AZD1222 COVID-19 vaccine. The study, taken as a whole, reports: The study reported that nearly half of spike-specific TCRs target unmutated variant regions. No day 14 peak samples; only post-peak repertoires were characterized. It should be noted that donors were predominantly white British and more often female, and clonal diversity was possibly underestimated. CD4 TCRs covered the whole spike, strongest at regions 160-218 and 743-854.

The V and J ends lost 5 bases and 3 bases, in that order; junction bases with no gene match: 8. CDR3 length: 15 amino acids. In germline, CDR1 is SGHNT, CDR2 YYREEE (reference sequence). Some clones are missing from TCRdb's copy, which holds only in-frame ones; the method was immunoSEQ multiplex PCR. Of roughly 160,000 clones listed, about 91% are singletons. This sequence originates from an adult in good health. The chain recombines TRBV5-4 with TRBJ2-7, with 10 nucleotides matching TRBD1. The input for sequencing was peripheral blood, taken on day 0 of MenACWY control vaccination. The CDR3 loop is CASSPDRDRGYEQYF. The CDR3, as DNA: TGTGCCAGCAGTCCCGACCGGGACAGGGGCTACGAGCAGTACTTC.